Below, 26 T cell receptor beta chains from the same sample are listed, as sequenced in a study of cytomegalovirus exposure and HLA in healthy donors. PCR amplification relied on 60 Vbeta primers (plus 13 Jbeta primers). Sequenced by immunoSEQ multiplex PCR; TCRdb stores in-frame clones only, minus some. The sample lists roughly 140,000 clones, about 80% occurring once. Sequencing was carried out using PBMCs. These receptors were taken from a male donor in good health and CMV-seronegative.

The chain recombines TRBV19 with TRBJ2-6; 7 nucleotides match TRBD1. This CDR3 region has 16 residues. CDR1 is LNHDA and CDR2 is SQIVND in the germline V gene (reference sequence). J was trimmed by 2 bases and V by 8 bases; bases with no gene match: 9. Here the CDR3 DNA reads TGTGCCAGTCACCCCGGGACAGCTGCTGGGGCCAACGTCCTGACTTTC. Translated, it gives CASHPGTAAGANVLTF.

V and J are TRBV11-2 and TRBJ2-1; a weak D match, TRBD2 (5 bases). V gave up 0 bases and J gave up 12 bases, with 15 bases separating them. This CDR3 contains 14 residues. The germline V gene has CDR1 SGHAT and CDR2 FQNNGV. The CDR3 is CASSLDGRLEGQFF. CDR3 bases: TGTGCCAGCAGCTTAGATGGGCGGTTAGAGGGGCAGTTCTTC.

The rearrangement joins TRBV29-1 to TRBJ1-4; D gene uncertain. There are 13 residues in the CDR3. The V end lost 4 bases, the J end lost 8 bases, and 14 bases lay between the germline ends. Germline values: CDR1 SQVTM, CDR2 ANQGSEA. The CDR3 bases are TGCAGCGTTGGATCGCCGATTCGGGAAAAACTGTTTTTT. Amino acid sequence: CSVGSPIREKLFF.

This clone was seen just once. The chain uses TRBV6-1 and TRBJ1-1, with 7 bases that match TRBD1. Trimming took 0 bases from V and 1 from J; bases not matched to a gene: 11. CDR1 and CDR2 (germline): MNHNS, SASEGT. The CDR3 totals 18 residues. The CDR3 DNA reads TGTGCCAGCAGTGAAGCGAGTTGGTCAGGGGGGCCGAACACTGAAGCTTTCTTT. Translation gives CASSEASWSGGPNTEAFF.

The chain has TRBV30 and TRBJ1-2; D gene uncertain. The V and J ends lost 5 bases and 8 bases respectively, with 18 bases between them. The CDR3 sequence is 13 residues long. Per the germline V gene, CDR1 is GTSNPN and CDR2 is SVGIG (reference sequence). The CDR3 region has the DNA TGTGCCTGGTATGATTTTGTTTTCCGGGGCTACACCTTC. Translated, it gives CAWYDFVFRGYTF. The variable domain in full, with the rest retrieved from reference TRBV30 and TRBJ1-2, is SQTIHQWPATLVQPVGSPLSLECTVEGTSNPNLYWYRQAAGRGLQLLFYSVGIGQISSEVPQNLSASRPQDRQFILSSKKLLLSDSGFYLCAWYDFVFRGYTFGSGTRLTVV.

The chain carries TRBV4-3 and TRBJ2-7, with a weak D call TRBD1 (5 bases). The V gene's germline CDR1 is LGHNA and CDR2 YSLEER. The CDR3 totals 15 residues. Trimming removed 4 bases at V and 3 bases at J, with 16 bases between. The CDR3 reads CASSRIRAPNYEQYF. CDR3 nucleotide sequence: TGCGCCAGCAGCCGTATCAGGGCTCCAAACTACGAGCAGTACTTC.

The chain recombines TRBV10-3 with TRBJ2-7, with D uncertain. V shed 0 bases and J shed 0 bases, with 9 bases lying between them. This CDR3 has 15 amino acids. CDR1 is ENHRY, CDR2 SYGVKD, per germline. Here the CDR3 reads CAISESQASSYEQYF. CDR3 DNA: TGTGCCATCAGTGAGTCGCAGGCCAGCTCCTACGAGCAGTACTTC.

The chain is built from TRBV7-2 and TRBJ2-3; tentatively, D is TRBD1 (5 bases). Germline CDR1 reads SGHTA; CDR2 reads FQGNSA. Trimming cost V 4 bases and J 2 bases, with 19 bases left between them. This CDR3 is 17 amino acids long. The CDR3 nucleotides are TGTGCCAGCAGCTCCCCGGTGACAGCTAGATACACAGATACGCAGTATTTT. Its translation: CASSSPVTARYTDTQYF.

The V and J genes are TRBV6-6 and TRBJ2-3, with TRBD1 identical over 7 bases. Trimming took 4 bases from V and 2 from J; bases not matched to a gene: 9. CDR3 size: 16 residues. Looked up from germline, CDR1 is MNHNY and CDR2 is SVGAGI (reference sequence). The CDR3 here is CASSSGPGQYTDTQYF. DNA of the CDR3: TGTGCCAGCAGTTCAGGACCGGGACAGTACACAGATACGCAGTATTTT.

This sequence joins TRBV19 and TRBJ1-6; D is undetermined. This CDR3 comprises 15 residues. V lost 7 bases to trimming and J lost 3 bases, with 13 bases between them. CDR1 and CDR2 from the germline V gene are LNHDA and SQIVND (reference sequence). The CDR3 bases are TGTGCCAGTAATGAGGCGGGCGACTATAATTCACCCCTCCACTTT. This codes for CASNEAGDYNSPLHF.

This clone was counted between two and nine times. The V gene is TRBV4-1, the J gene TRBJ1-5; TRBD1 agrees at 7 bases. The germline V gene encodes CDR1 MGHRA and CDR2 YSYEKL. The CDR3 sequence is 15 residues long. With 3 bases clipped from V and 3 bases from J, the junction kept 5 bases outside the gene matches. The CDR3 spells CASSQGGQTNQPQHF. CDR3 coding DNA: TGCGCCAGCAGCCAGGGGGGACAGACCAATCAGCCCCAGCATTTT.

The chain links TRBV27 to TRBJ2-1; D gene ambiguous. The germline V gene encodes CDR1 MNHEY and CDR2 SMNVEV (reference sequence). The CDR3 loop spans 14 amino acids. V shed 5 bases and J shed 0 bases, with 8 bases lying between them. The CDR3: CASSQDSSYNEQFF. CDR3 coding DNA: TGTGCCAGCAGTCAGGATAGCTCCTACAATGAGCAGTTCTTC.

The J gene is TRBJ1-3, the V gene TRBV7-8; D possibly corresponds to TRBD1 (5 bases). CDR3 length: 16 residues. The V and J ends lost 1 base and 8 bases respectively, with 18 bases between them. Germline CDR1 is SGHVS and CDR2 is FQNEAQ. CDR3 protein: CASSLGNKQGLDTIYF. DNA of the CDR3: TGTGCCAGCAGCTTAGGGAATAAGCAGGGATTGGACACCATATATTTT. The complete variable domain, with remaining parts taken from reference TRBV7-8 and TRBJ1-3, reads GAGVSQSPRYKVAKRGQDVALRCDPISGHVSLFWYQQALGQGPEFLTYFQNEAQLDKSGLPSDRFFAERPEGSVSTLKIQRTQQEDSAVYLCASSLGNKQGLDTIYFGEGSWLTVV.

V and J are TRBV9 and TRBJ2-1; 9 positions agree with TRBD2. The CDR3 covers 17 residues. J lost 0 bases, V lost 0 bases, and 4 bases had no gene match. Germline assignment: CDR1 SGDLS and CDR2 YYNGEE. CDR3 in amino acids: CASSVEGSGSSYNEQFF. For the CDR3, the DNA is TGTGCCAGCAGCGTAGAGGGTAGCGGGAGCTCCTACAATGAGCAGTTCTTC. Variable domain in full (rest from reference TRBV9 and TRBJ2-1): DSGVTQTPKHLITATGQRVTLRCSPRSGDLSVYWYQQSLDQGLQFLIQYYNGEERAKGNILERFSAQQFPDLHSELNLSSLELGDSALYFCASSVEGSGSSYNEQFFGPGTRLTVL.

The chain recombines TRBV14 with TRBJ2-3, with 7 bases identical to TRBD2. The CDR3 is 16 residues long. Germline trimming cut 4 bases from V and 0 bases from J; bases unmatched to any gene: 7. In germline, CDR1 is SGHDN, CDR2 FVKESK. The CDR3 here is CASSRTLAASTDTQYF. Here the CDR3 DNA reads TGTGCCAGCAGCCGAACCCTAGCGGCTAGCACAGATACGCAGTATTTT. Looking up the rest from reference TRBV14 and TRBJ2-3 gives the full variable domain: EAGVTQFPSHSVIEKGQTVTLRCDPISGHDNLYWYRRVMGKEIKFLLHFVKESKQDESGMPNNRFLAERTGGTYSTLKVQPAELEDSGVYFCASSRTLAASTDTQYFGPGTRLTVL.

This chain links TRBV5-1 with TRBJ1-1; 7 bases are a match to TRBD1. The CDR3 has 16 amino acids. J was trimmed by 5 bases and V by 4 bases; bases with no gene match: 14. Germline CDR1 SGHRS, CDR2 YFSETQ. Here the CDR3 DNA reads TGCGCCAGCAGCCCACGCCCCGGGCAGGGGGAAACTGAAGCTTTCTTT. This translates into CASSPRPGQGETEAFF.

This clone was counted a single time. The chain uses TRBV19 and TRBJ2-5; 7 bases align to TRBD2. With V trimmed by 5 bases and J by 5 bases, 8 bases remained unmatched. The CDR3 is 14 amino acids. CDR1 and CDR2 (germline): LNHDA, SQIVND (reference sequence). The CDR3 bases are TGTGCCAGTAGTCCCCGGGCCGGGAGGGAGACCCAGTACTTC. Translation: CASSPRAGRETQYF.

The rearrangement uses TRBV5-4 and TRBJ2-3, with 7 bases fitting TRBD2. V lost 4 bases, J lost 0 bases, and 8 bases stayed unmatched. Germline-derived CDR1 and CDR2 are SGHNT and YYREEE (reference sequence). The CDR3 contains 16 residues. CDR3 sequence (DNA): TGTGCCAGCAGCCCTGAGTCGCGGGGGAGCACAGATACGCAGTATTTT. Amino acids: CASSPESRGSTDTQYF. Based on the CDR3 plus reference TRBV5-4 and TRBJ2-3, the full variable domain is ETGVTQSPTHLIKTRGQQVTLRCSSQSGHNTVSWYQQALGQGPQFIFQYYREEENGRGNFPPRFSGLQFPNYSSELNVNALELDDSALYLCASSPESRGSTDTQYFGPGTRLTVL.

The chain carries TRBV2 and TRBJ1-4; 9 bases are shared with TRBD1. Per germline, CDR1 SNHLY and CDR2 FYNNEI. V lost 5 bases and J lost 6; bases outside the gene matches: 4. This CDR3 is 14 amino acids long. CDR3 amino acids: CASSYDRGDEKLFF. CDR3 DNA: TGTGCCAGCAGTTATGACAGGGGGGATGAAAAACTGTTTTTT.

This clone appeared a single time. The chain joins TRBV6-5 to TRBJ1-2; TRBD1 might be the D (5 bases). The length of the CDR3 is 14 residues. V lost 0 bases and J 2 bases, leaving 7 bases between the germline ends. The V gene's germline CDR1 is MNHEY and CDR2 SVGAGI. The CDR3 bases are TGTGCCAGCAGTTACTCCGACAGCAACTATGGCTACACCTTC. Translation gives CASSYSDSNYGYTF.

This clone was found a few times. The chain employs TRBV7-9 and TRBJ2-1, with 11 bases fitting TRBD2. The germline V gene has CDR1 SEHNR and CDR2 FQNEAQ (reference sequence). The CDR3 spans 14 residues. The J segment lost 8 bases and the V segment lost 11 bases, leaving 11 bases of the junction unmatched. The chain's CDR3 is CAGEIAGGPDEQFF. The CDR3 DNA follows: TGTGCCGGGGAAATAGCGGGAGGGCCAGATGAGCAGTTCTTC. The complete variable domain, with remaining parts taken from reference TRBV7-9 and TRBJ2-1, reads DTGVSQNPRHKITKRGQNVTFRCDPISEHNRLYWYRQTLGQGPEFLTYFQNEAQLEKSRLLSDRFSAERPKGSFSTLEIQRTEQGDSAMYLCAGEIAGGPDEQFFGPGTRLTVL.

This chain uses TRBV11-2 with TRBJ2-3; 9 positions match TRBD2. Trimming removed 10 bases from V and 1 base from J; junction bases left unmatched: 15. Germline V CDR1 and CDR2: SGHAT, FQNNGV. The CDR3 has 17 amino acids. The CDR3: CATGPAGGACRTDTQYF. The CDR3 DNA is TGTGCCACCGGGCCGGCGGGGGGGGCCTGTCGCACAGATACGCAGTATTTT. The full variable domain, in which reference TRBV11-2 and TRBJ2-3 provide the parts outside the CDR3, is EAGVAQSPRYKIIEKRQSVAFWCNPISGHATLYWYQQILGQGPKLLIQFQNNGVVDDSQLPKDRFSAERLKGVDSTLKIQPAKLEDSAVYLCATGPAGGACRTDTQYFGPGTRLTVL.

The rearrangement uses TRBV6-5 and TRBJ1-1; TRBD1 matches at 9 bases. From germline, CDR1 is MNHEY and CDR2 SVGAGI. The J segment lost 3 bases and the V segment lost 6 bases, leaving 8 bases of the junction unmatched. CDR3 length equals 15 residues. The CDR3 loop is CASSRKGTGHTEAFF. The CDR3 nucleotides are TGTGCCAGCAGCCGCAAAGGGACAGGGCACACTGAAGCTTTCTTT.

The chain uses TRBV6-6 and TRBJ1-3; the match to TRBD1 covers 8 bases. Germline CDR1 is MNHNY and CDR2 is SVGAGI (reference sequence). Unmatched junction bases numbered 13, after V lost 5 bases and J lost 7 bases. The CDR3 runs to 16 residues. The chain's CDR3 is CASSTPGTGVANTIYF. CDR3 sequence (DNA): TGTGCCAGCAGTACTCCTGGGACAGGAGTCGCCAACACCATATATTTT.

This clone was seen a handful of times. The chain links TRBV5-1 to TRBJ1-1; D is perhaps TRBD1 (5 bases). Trimming pared 5 bases from V and 0 bases from J, leaving 11 bases between. From germline, CDR1 is SGHRS and CDR2 YFSETQ. The CDR3 is 14 residues long. The CDR3 DNA is TGCGCCAGCAGTCAGGGTGACATGAACACTGAAGCTTTCTTT. As protein: CASSQGDMNTEAFF.

V and J are TRBV7-2 and TRBJ1-1; 10 bases line up with TRBD1. This CDR3 contains 15 residues. After removal of 5 bases from V and 5 bases from J, the junction contained 8 bases not matched to a gene. From germline, CDR1 is SGHTA and CDR2 FQGNSA. This chain's CDR3 is CASSPGQGVHTEAFF. CDR3 nucleotides: TGTGCCAGCAGCCCTGGACAGGGGGTTCATACTGAAGCTTTCTTT.